A selection of T cell receptor beta chains follows, all from one sample in a study of blood T cell repertoires in COVID-19. Libraries were prepared by immunoSEQ multiplex PCR; TCRdb keeps only in-frame clonotypes and omits some of them. Of about 400,000 clones in the sample, around 90% are singletons; the top ten hold 2% to 2.5%. Sequencing input: PBMCs or T cells enriched from blood (not recorded which). All receptors derive from a woman aged 40 to 50 with acute COVID-19. CDR3s include the opening cysteine and the closing phenylalanine or tryptophan. The D gene is left open where the match is weak. The size entry is marked missing in some rows and otherwise reads once, few, many or a size class.

>TRBJ2-7|.|TRBD2|TRBV5-4
TGTGCCAGCAGCCATTTGGGGCGGGGGGACTCCTACGAGCAGTACTTC
CASSHLGRGDSYEQYF
>TRBJ2-5|.|.|TRBV10-2
TGCGCCAGCAGCGACCTTATAGCCAACCAAGAGACCCAGTACTTC
CASSDLIANQETQYF
>TRBJ1-4|.|.|TRBV18
TGTGCCAGCTCACCCCCGGGGGGCAGTAATGAAAAACTGTTTTTT
CASSPPGGSNEKLFF
>TRBJ1-2|once|.|TRBV27
TGTGCCAGCAGCCCGACAGGCTATGGCTACACCTTC
CASSPTGYGYTF
>TRBJ2-7|.|.|TRBV5-8
TGTGCCAGCAGCCGCAGAGGGAACTCCTACGAGCAGTACTTC
CASSRRGNSYEQYF
>TRBJ2-7|.|TRBD2|TRBV20-1
TGCAGTGCTAGTAGCGGGAGCTCCTACGAGCAGTACTTC
CSASSGSSYEQYF
>TRBJ1-5|.|.|TRBV30
TGTGCCTGGAGCCTAGGCCGCAATCAGCCCCAGCATTTT
CAWSLGRNQPQHF
>TRBJ2-7|.|TRBD1|TRBV10-3
TGTGCCATCAGTGCCCAGAGCGGACAGGGGGAATTC
CAISAQSGQGEF
>TRBJ1-1|.|TRBD1|TRBV10-1
TGCGCCACCAGGGGGACAGGGAAGGGCACTGAAGCTTTCTTT
CATRGTGKGTEAFF
>TRBJ1-1|.|.|TRBV27
TGTGCCAGCAGCCTGTCTGGGCTACTGAACACTGAAGCTTTCTTT
CASSLSGLLNTEAFF
>TRBJ2-7|.|.|TRBV5-4
TGTGCCAGCAGCTCAAGGGACTCCCACGAGCAGTACTTC
CASSSRDSHEQYF
>TRBJ2-1|once|TRBD2|TRBV2
TGTGCCAGCACCCCCGGGGGGTCATTGTACAATGAGCAGTTCTTC
CASTPGGSLYNEQFF
>TRBJ2-1|.|.|TRBV27
TGTGCCAGCAGTCGGGATCCGGGCTCCTACAATGAGCAGTTCTTC
CASSRDPGSYNEQFF
>TRBJ1-1|.|.|TRBV12-1
TGTGCCAGCAGCTTTGCTTCTCGGGAGCAGGGAAGGCGGACTGAAGCTTTCTTT
CASSFASREQGRRTEAFF
>TRBJ1-2|few|TRBD1|TRBV27
TGTGCCAGCAGTGCCACAGGGACAGGCGCGGTAGGCTACACCTTC
CASSATGTGAVGYTF
>TRBJ1-2|.|.|TRBV19
TGTGCCAGTAGTATCACATACACCTATGGCTACACCTTC
CASSITYTYGYTF
>TRBJ1-1|.|TRBD1|TRBV5-1
TGCGCCAGCAGCACCCGGACAGGGAGGCTCACTGAAGCTTTCTTT
CASSTRTGRLTEAFF
>TRBJ1-3|.|.|TRBV6-5
TGTGCCAGCAGCCTCAGCCCAGGGACTGGAAACACCATATATTTT
CASSLSPGTGNTIYF
>TRBJ2-5|.|.|TRBV5-5
TGTGCCAGCAGCTTGGAAATGCGCCCGAGCGGGACCCAGTACTTC
CASSLEMRPSGTQYF
>TRBJ1-1|.|TRBD1|TRBV5-1
TGCGCCAGCAGCTCCGGACAGGGCCTGGGGATGAACACTGAAGCTTTCTTT
CASSSGQGLGMNTEAFF
>TRBJ1-2|.|TRBD1|TRBV4-1
TGCGCCAGCAGCCAAGATTGGCAGGGGGCGGGTGGCTACACCTTC
CASSQDWQGAGGYTF
>TRBJ1-4|.|TRBD1|TRBV30
TGTGCCTGGGGACAGGGTCTTACTAATGAAAAACTGTTTTTT
CAWGQGLTNEKLFF
>TRBJ1-1|.|TRBD1|TRBV10-3
TGTGCCATCACCAGACAGGGCTACACTGAAGCTTTCTTT
CAITRQGYTEAFF